This record concerns one T cell receptor (beta chain) sequence. These data come from a study of blood T cell repertoires in COVID-19. Across the study: Material from acute and convalescent COVID-19 was sourced from the United States, Italy and Spain. PBMCs, B-cell-depleted T cells, or T cells were the source of the cDNA or gDNA that made up the material.

Germline V CDR1 and CDR2: SGHNT, YYREEE (reference sequence). This CDR3 comprises 13 residues. The ends were cut back, 2 bases at V and 2 bases at J, with 7 bases in the middle. The protocol was immunoSEQ multiplex PCR, while the TCRdb copy is restricted to in-frame clones and leaves out a portion. The data show under 300,000 clones, with roughly 84% seen just once and 2% to 2.5% held by the top ten. The sequenced material came from peripheral blood. The V gene is TRBV5-4, the J gene TRBJ1-1; no reliable D call. This receptor was identified in a middle-aged woman who had recovered from COVID-19. In nucleotides, the CDR3 is TGTGCCAGCAGCTTTAGTCTCAACACTGAAGCTTTCTTT. This translates into CASSFSLNTEAFF.